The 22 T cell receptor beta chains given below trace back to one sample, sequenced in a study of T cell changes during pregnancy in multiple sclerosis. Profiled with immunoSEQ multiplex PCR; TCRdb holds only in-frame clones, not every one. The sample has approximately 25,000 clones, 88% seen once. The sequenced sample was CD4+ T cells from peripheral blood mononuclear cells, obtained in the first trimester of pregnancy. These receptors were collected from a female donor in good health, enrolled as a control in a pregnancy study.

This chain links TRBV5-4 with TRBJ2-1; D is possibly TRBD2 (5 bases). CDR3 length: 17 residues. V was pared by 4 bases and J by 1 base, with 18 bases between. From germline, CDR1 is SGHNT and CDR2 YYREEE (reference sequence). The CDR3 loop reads CASSPGLALASYNEQFF. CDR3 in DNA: TGTGCCAGCAGCCCCGGACTTGCCCTGGCATCCTACAATGAGCAGTTCTTC.

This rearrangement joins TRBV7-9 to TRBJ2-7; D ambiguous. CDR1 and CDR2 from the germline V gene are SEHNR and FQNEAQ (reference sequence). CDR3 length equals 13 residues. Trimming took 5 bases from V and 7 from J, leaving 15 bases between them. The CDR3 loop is CASSTRGSLEQYF. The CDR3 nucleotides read TGTGCCAGCAGCACCCGCGGCTCGTTAGAGCAGTACTTC.

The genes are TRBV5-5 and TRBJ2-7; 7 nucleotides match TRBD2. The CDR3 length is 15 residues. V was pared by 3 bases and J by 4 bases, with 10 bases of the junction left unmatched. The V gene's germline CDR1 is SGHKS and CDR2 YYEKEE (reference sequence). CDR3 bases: TGTGCCAGCAGCTCGACTAGCCTCGGTCTGTACGAGCAGTACTTC. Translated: CASSSTSLGLYEQYF.

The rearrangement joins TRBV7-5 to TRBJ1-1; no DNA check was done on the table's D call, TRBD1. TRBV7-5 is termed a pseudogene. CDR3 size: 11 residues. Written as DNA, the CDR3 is TGTGCCAGAAGCGCCGACACCCAAGCTTTCTTT. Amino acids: CARSADTQAFF.

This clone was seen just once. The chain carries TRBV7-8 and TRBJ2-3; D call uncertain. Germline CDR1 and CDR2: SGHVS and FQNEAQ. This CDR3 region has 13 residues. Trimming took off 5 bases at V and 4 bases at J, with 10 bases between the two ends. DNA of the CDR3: TGTGCCAGCAGCAATCGGTTCGCAGATACGCAGTATTTT. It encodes CASSNRFADTQYF.

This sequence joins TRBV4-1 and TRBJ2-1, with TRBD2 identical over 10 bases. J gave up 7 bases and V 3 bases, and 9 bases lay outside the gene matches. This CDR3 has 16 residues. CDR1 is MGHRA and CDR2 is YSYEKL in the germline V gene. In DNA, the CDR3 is TGCGCCAGCAGCCAGGTCGGACTAGCGGCTAAGAATGAGCAGTTCTTC. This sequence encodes CASSQVGLAAKNEQFF.

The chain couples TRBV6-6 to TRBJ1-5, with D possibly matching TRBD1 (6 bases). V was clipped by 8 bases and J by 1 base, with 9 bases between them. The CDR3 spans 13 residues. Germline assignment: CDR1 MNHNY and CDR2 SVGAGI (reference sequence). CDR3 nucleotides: TGTGCCAGCGACCAGGGGAGCAATCAGCCCCAGCATTTT. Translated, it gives CASDQGSNQPQHF.

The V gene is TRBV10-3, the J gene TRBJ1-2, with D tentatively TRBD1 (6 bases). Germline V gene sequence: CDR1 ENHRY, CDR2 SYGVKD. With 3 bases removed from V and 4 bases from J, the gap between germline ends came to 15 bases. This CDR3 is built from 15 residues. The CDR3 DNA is TGTGCCATCAGTGAAGGGGGGGGACAACTCTATGGCTACACCTTC. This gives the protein CAISEGGGQLYGYTF.

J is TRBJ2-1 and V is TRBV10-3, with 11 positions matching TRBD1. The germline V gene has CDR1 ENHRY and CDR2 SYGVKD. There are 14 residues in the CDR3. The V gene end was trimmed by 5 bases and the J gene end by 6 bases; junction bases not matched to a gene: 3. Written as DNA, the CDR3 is TGTGCCATCAGTCCGGGACAGGGGGTCAATGAGCAGTTCTTC. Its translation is CAISPGQGVNEQFF.

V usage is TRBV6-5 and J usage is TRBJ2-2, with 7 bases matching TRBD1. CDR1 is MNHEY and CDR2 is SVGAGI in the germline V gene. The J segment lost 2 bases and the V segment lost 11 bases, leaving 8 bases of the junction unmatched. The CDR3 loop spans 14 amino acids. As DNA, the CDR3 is TGTGCCGTACGCCGGGACAGCAACACCGGGGAGCTGTTTTTT. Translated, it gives CAVRRDSNTGELFF.

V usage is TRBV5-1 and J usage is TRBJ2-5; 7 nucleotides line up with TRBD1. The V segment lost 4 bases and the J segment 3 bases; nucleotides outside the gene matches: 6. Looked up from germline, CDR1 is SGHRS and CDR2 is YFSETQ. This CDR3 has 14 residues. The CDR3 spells CASSKTGVEETQYF. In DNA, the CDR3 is TGCGCCAGCAGCAAAACAGGGGTAGAAGAGACCCAGTACTTC.

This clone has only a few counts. CDR3 nucleotides: TGTGCCAGCAGCCCGAAGAGGAACACTGAAGCTTTCTTT. Its protein is CASSPKRNTEAFF. This chain uses TRBV6-1 with TRBJ1-1; D call uncertain. CDR1 MNHNS and CDR2 SASEGT come from the germline V gene. V was shortened by 6 bases and J by 1 base, with 9 bases between the two germline ends. The CDR3 is 13 amino acids.

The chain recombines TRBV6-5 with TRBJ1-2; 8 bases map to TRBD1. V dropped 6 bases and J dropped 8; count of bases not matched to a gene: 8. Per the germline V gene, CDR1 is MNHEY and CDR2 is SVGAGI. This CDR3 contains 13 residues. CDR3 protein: CASSGGQGRGYTF. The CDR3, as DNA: TGTGCCAGCAGCGGCGGACAGGGACGAGGCTACACCTTC.

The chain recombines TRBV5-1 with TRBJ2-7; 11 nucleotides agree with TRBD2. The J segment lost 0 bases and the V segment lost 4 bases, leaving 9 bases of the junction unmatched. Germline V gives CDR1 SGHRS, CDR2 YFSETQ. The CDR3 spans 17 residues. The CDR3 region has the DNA TGCGCCAGCAGCCAGCCGGGACTAGCGGCTTACTCCTACGAGCAGTACTTC. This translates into CASSQPGLAAYSYEQYF.

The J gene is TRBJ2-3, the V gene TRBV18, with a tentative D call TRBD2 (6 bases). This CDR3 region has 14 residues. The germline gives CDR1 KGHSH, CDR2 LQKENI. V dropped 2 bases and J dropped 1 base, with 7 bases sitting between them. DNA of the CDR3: TGTGCCAGCTCACCAGCTAGCGGCACAGATACGCAGTATTTT. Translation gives CASSPASGTDTQYF. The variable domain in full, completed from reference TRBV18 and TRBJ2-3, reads NAGVMQNPRHLVRRRGQEARLRCSPMKGHSHVYWYRQLPEEGLKFMVYLQKENIIDESGMPKERFSAEFPKEGPSILRIQQVVRGDSAAYFCASSPASGTDTQYFGPGTRLTVL.

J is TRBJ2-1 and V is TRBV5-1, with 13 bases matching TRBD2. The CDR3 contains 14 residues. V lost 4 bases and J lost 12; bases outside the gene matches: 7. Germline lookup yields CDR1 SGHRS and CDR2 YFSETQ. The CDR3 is CASSVGLAGVGQFF. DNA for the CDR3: TGCGCCAGCAGCGTCGGACTAGCGGGAGTAGGGCAGTTCTTC. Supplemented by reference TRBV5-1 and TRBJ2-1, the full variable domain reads KAGVTQTPRYLIKTRGQQVTLSCSPISGHRSVSWYQQTPGQGLQFLFEYFSETQRNKGNFPGRFSGRQFSNSRSEMNVSTLELGDSALYLCASSVGLAGVGQFFGPGTRLTVL.

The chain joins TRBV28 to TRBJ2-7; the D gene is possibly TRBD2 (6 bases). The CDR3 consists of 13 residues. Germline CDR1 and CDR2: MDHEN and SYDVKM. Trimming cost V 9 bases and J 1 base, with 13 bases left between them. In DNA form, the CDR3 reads TGTGCCAGTTACGGGACTCTATCCTACGAGCAGTACTTC. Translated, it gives CASYGTLSYEQYF. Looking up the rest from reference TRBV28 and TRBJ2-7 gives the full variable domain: DVKVTQSSRYLVKRTGEKVFLECVQDMDHENMFWYRQDPGLGLRLIYFSYDVKMKEKGDIPEGYSVSREKKERFSLILESASTNQTSMYLCASYGTLSYEQYFGPGTRLTVT.

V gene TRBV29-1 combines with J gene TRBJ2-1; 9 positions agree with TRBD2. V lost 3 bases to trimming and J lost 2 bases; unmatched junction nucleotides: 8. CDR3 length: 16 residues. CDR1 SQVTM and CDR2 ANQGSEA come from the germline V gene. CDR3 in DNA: TGCAGCGTTGAGTCCGGGGCTAGCGGGACCTACAATGAGCAGTTCTTC. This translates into CSVESGASGTYNEQFF.

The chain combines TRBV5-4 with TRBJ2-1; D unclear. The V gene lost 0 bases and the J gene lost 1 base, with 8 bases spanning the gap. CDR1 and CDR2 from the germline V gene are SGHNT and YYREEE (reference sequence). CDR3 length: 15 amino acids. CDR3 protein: CASSLGLESYNEQFF. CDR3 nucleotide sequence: TGTGCCAGCAGCTTGGGTCTAGAATCCTACAATGAGCAGTTCTTC. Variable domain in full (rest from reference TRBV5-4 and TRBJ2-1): ETGVTQSPTHLIKTRGQQVTLRCSSQSGHNTVSWYQQALGQGPQFIFQYYREEENGRGNFPPRFSGLQFPNYSSELNVNALELDDSALYLCASSLGLESYNEQFFGPGTRLTVL.

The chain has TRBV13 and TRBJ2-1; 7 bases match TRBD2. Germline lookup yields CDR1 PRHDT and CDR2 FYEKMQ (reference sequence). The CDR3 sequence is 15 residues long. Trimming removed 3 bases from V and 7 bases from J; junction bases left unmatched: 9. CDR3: CASSFRDYRKNEQFF. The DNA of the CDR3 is TGTGCCAGCAGCTTCCGGGACTACCGGAAGAATGAGCAGTTCTTC.

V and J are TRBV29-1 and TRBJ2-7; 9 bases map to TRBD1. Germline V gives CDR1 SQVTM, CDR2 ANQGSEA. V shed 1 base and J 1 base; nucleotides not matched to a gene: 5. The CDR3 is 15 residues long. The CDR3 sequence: CSVEVNRGLSYEQYF. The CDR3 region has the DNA TGCAGCGTTGAAGTTAACAGGGGGCTTTCCTACGAGCAGTACTTC.

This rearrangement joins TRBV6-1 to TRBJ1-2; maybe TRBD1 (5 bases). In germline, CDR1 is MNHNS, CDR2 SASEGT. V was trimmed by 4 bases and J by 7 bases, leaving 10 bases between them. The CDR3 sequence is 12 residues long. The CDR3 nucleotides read TGTGCCAGCAGTGGGACAAGGGCTGGCTACACCTTC. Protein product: CASSGTRAGYTF.